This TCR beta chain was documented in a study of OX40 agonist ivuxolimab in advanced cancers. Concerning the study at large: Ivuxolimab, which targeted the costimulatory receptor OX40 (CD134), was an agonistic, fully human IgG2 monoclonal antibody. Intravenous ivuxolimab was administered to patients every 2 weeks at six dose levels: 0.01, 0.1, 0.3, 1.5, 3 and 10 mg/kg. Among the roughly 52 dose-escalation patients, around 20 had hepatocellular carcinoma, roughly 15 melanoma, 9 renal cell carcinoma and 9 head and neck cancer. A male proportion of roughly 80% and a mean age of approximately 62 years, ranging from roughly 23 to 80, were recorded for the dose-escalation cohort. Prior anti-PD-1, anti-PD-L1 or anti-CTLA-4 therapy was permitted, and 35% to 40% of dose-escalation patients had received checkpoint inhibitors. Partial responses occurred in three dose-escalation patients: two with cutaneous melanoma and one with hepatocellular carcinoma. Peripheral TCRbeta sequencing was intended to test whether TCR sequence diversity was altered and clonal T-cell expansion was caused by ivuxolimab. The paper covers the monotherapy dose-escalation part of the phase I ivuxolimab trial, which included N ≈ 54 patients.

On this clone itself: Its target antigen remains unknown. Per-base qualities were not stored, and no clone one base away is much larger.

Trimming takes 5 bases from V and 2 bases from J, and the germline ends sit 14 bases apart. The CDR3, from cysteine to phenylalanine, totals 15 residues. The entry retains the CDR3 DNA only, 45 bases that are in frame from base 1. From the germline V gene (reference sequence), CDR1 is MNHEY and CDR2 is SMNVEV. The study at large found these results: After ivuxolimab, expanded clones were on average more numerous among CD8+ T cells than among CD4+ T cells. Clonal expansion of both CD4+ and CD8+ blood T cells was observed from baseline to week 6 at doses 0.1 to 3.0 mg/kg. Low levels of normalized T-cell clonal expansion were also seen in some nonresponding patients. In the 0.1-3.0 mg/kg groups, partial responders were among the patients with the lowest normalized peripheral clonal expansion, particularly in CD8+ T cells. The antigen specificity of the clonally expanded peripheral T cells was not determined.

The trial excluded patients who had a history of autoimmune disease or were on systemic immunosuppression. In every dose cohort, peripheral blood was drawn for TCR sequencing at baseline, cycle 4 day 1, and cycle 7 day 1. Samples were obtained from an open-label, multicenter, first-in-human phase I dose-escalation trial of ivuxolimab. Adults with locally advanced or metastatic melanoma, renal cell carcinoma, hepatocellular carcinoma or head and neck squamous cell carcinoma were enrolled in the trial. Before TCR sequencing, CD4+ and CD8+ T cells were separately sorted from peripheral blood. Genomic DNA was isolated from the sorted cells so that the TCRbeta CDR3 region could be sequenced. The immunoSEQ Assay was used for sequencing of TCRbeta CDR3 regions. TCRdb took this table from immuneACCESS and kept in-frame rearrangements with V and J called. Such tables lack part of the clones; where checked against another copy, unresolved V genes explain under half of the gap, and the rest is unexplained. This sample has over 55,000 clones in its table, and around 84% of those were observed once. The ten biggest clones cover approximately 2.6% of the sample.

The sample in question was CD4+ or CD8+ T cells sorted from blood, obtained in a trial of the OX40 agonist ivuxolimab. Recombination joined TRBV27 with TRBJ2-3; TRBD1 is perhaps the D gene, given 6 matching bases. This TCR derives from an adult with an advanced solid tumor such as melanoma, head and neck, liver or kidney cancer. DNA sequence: TGTGCCAGCAGTCCAGGACAGACGAACACAGATACGCAGTATTTT. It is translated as CASSPGQTNTDTQYF.